One and the same sample provided the 20 T cell receptor beta chains below, sequenced in a study of T cell responses to AZD1222 COVID-19 vaccine. The data were produced by immunoSEQ multiplex PCR, yet TCRdb's version contains in-frame clones alone and is incomplete. The sample comprises around 150,000 clones, 88% of which are singletons, and around 4.5% rests with the top ten. The specimen comprised peripheral blood, sampled 28 days after the second AZD1222 dose. These receptors came from an adult who received the AZD1222 COVID-19 vaccine.

This chain joins TRBV6-5 and TRBJ1-2; D is possibly TRBD1 (6 bases). This CDR3 region has 15 residues. V lost 0 bases to trimming and J lost 4 bases, with 12 bases between them. Germline CDR1 is MNHEY and CDR2 is SVGAGI. The DNA of the CDR3 is TGTGCCAGCAGTTACTCGGGGGGGCAGGGCTATGGCTACACCTTC. Protein: CASSYSGGQGYGYTF.

This chain links TRBV6-5 with TRBJ1-4, with TRBD1 matching 7 bases. The CDR3 covers 15 residues. Losses at the gene ends were 6 bases for V and 8 bases for J; bases not matched to a gene: 12. The V gene's germline CDR1 is MNHEY and CDR2 SVGAGI. CDR3 nucleotide sequence: TGTGCCAGCAGGACTTTGACAGGGAAAGGGGAAAAACTGTTTTTT. Translated: CASRTLTGKGEKLFF.

V usage is TRBV27 and J usage is TRBJ1-1, with 7 positions matching TRBD1. Trimming removed 6 bases from V and 3 bases from J; junction bases left unmatched: 7. Germline CDR1 MNHEY, CDR2 SMNVEV (reference sequence). The CDR3 loop spans 14 amino acids. CDR3 coding DNA: TGTGCCAGCAGGCAGACAGGGTGGGACACTGAAGCTTTCTTT. Encoded protein: CASRQTGWDTEAFF.

The rearrangement joins TRBV6-6 to TRBJ1-2; a possible D gene is TRBD1 (5 bases). Germline V CDR1 and CDR2: MNHNY, SVGAGI (reference sequence). Trimming removed 4 bases from V and 6 bases from J, with 15 bases in between. This CDR3 has 14 residues. The CDR3 region is CASSWGRVVNGYTF. The CDR3 DNA reads TGTGCCAGCAGTTGGGGCAGGGTAGTGAATGGCTACACCTTC.

The rearrangement links TRBV19 to TRBJ2-1; D is possibly TRBD2 (7 bases). The CDR3 runs to 16 residues. V was clipped by 2 bases and J by 10 bases, with 21 bases between them. Germline V CDR1 and CDR2: LNHDA, SQIVND (reference sequence). The CDR3 reads CASSIIGGAVGREQFF. The DNA of the CDR3 is TGTGCCAGTAGTATAATTGGGGGGGCCGTAGGGAGGGAGCAGTTCTTC.

The rearrangement uses TRBV28 and TRBJ1-1; D gene ambiguous. The CDR3 covers 13 residues. Trimming removed 10 bases at V and 5 bases at J, with 17 bases between. CDR1 and CDR2 (germline): MDHEN, SYDVKM. The CDR3 protein is CATVVRGQTEAFF. Here the CDR3 DNA reads TGTGCCACCGTAGTCCGGGGTCAGACTGAAGCTTTCTTT.

The chain couples TRBV5-4 to TRBJ1-2; TRBD1 is a possible D gene (6 bases). The CDR3 contains 17 residues. Germline V CDR1 and CDR2: SGHNT, YYREEE (reference sequence). Trimming shortened V by 4 bases and J by 6 bases, and 25 bases separated the two germline ends. The CDR3 sequence: CASSHSLNLGAQDGYTF. Here the CDR3 DNA reads TGTGCCAGCAGCCATTCCTTGAACCTGGGGGCGCAGGATGGCTACACCTTC. Combining the CDR3 with reference TRBV5-4 and TRBJ1-2 gives the whole variable domain ETGVTQSPTHLIKTRGQQVTLRCSSQSGHNTVSWYQQALGQGPQFIFQYYREEENGRGNFPPRFSGLQFPNYSSELNVNALELDDSALYLCASSHSLNLGAQDGYTFGSGTRLTVV.

The rearrangement joins TRBV5-5 to TRBJ2-5; the D is unclear. This CDR3 has 14 residues. Trimming pared 3 bases from V and 2 bases from J, leaving 11 bases between. CDR1 is SGHKS and CDR2 is YYEKEE in the germline V gene (reference sequence). The DNA of the CDR3 is TGTGCCAGCAGCTCCCCCCTAGGGCAAGAGACCCAGTACTTC. It codes for CASSSPLGQETQYF. Complete variable domain (other parts from reference TRBV5-5 and TRBJ2-5): DAGVTQSPTHLIKTRGQQVTLRCSPISGHKSVSWYQQVLGQGPQFIFQYYEKEERGRGNFPDRFSARQFPNYSSELNVNALLLGDSALYLCASSSPLGQETQYFGPGTRLLVL.

On this clone: Other DNA variants within this sample encode the same CDR3. The chain employs TRBV5-1 and TRBJ1-2, with 8 nucleotides matching TRBD1. Germline values: CDR1 SGHRS, CDR2 YFSETQ. The trim removed 4 bases at V and 6 bases at J, leaving 5 bases unmatched. CDR3 length: 13 amino acids. CDR3 in DNA: TGCGCCAGCAGCCTCGGACAGGGCGATGGCTACACCTTC. As protein: CASSLGQGDGYTF.

CDR3 DNA sequence: TGCGCCAGCAGCCCAACGGGACAGAATTCTCGTGGCTACACCTTC. Its translation is CASSPTGQNSRGYTF. V is TRBV4-3 and J is TRBJ1-2; 7 bases line up with TRBD1. The length of the CDR3 is 15 residues. V gave up 4 bases and J gave up 7 bases; unmatched junction bases: 12. Germline CDR1 is LGHNA and CDR2 is YSLEER.

The V gene is TRBV19, the J gene TRBJ2-5; D possibly corresponds to TRBD2 (5 bases). In germline, CDR1 is LNHDA, CDR2 SQIVND (reference sequence). This CDR3 is 16 amino acids long. V was trimmed by 1 base and J by 2 bases, leaving 14 bases between them. CDR3 in amino acids: CASSIGFSRLQETQYF. Here the CDR3 DNA reads TGTGCCAGTAGTATAGGGTTCAGCCGACTACAAGAGACCCAGTACTTC.

This chain joins TRBV5-1 and TRBJ1-1; D is undetermined. Germline V lookup: CDR1 SGHRS, CDR2 YFSETQ. The CDR3 spans 11 residues. Trimming took off 4 bases at V and 3 bases at J, with 4 bases between the two ends. The chain's CDR3 is CASSIDTEAFF. The CDR3 coding sequence is TGCGCCAGCAGCATTGACACTGAAGCTTTCTTT.

V usage is TRBV5-8 and J usage is TRBJ1-2, with D possibly being TRBD1 (6 bases). The V and J ends lost 4 bases and 8 bases respectively, with 15 bases between them. Germline CDR1 reads SGHTS; CDR2 reads YDEGEE. The CDR3 covers 13 residues. CDR3 amino acids: CASSLRGSEGYTF. CDR3 DNA: TGTGCCAGCAGCCTGAGGGGGTCGGAGGGCTACACCTTC.

This clone appeared a single time. This chain links TRBV6-5 with TRBJ1-2; TRBD1 is a possible D gene (5 bases). CDR1 is MNHEY, CDR2 SVGAGI, per germline. V lost 7 bases to trimming and J lost 5 bases, with 17 bases between them. The CDR3 runs 14 residues. CDR3 nucleotides: TGTGCCAGCATGAACCCGACAGTGGTTTATGGCTACACCTTC. Its protein is CASMNPTVVYGYTF.

The rearrangement links TRBV12-3 or TRBV12-4 to TRBJ2-2, with unresolved D. This CDR3 has 12 amino acids. Trimming left V 7 bases short and J 0 bases short, with 3 bases between. CDR3 sequence: CASNPNTGELFF. In DNA, the CDR3 is TGTGCCAGCAATCCGAACACCGGGGAGCTGTTTTTT.

Here the CDR3 reads CASSFRDSNEKLFF. CDR3 coding DNA: TGCGCCAGCAGCTTCCGGGACAGCAATGAAAAACTGTTTTTT. This chain joins TRBV5-1 and TRBJ1-4, with 7 bases that match TRBD1. The CDR3 has 14 residues. The junction had 3 bases not matched to a gene; V was cut back by 2 bases and J by 5 bases. Germline V gene lookup returns CDR1 SGHRS and CDR2 YFSETQ. The whole variable domain, filled in from reference TRBV5-1 and TRBJ1-4, reads KAGVTQTPRYLIKTRGQQVTLSCSPISGHRSVSWYQQTPGQGLQFLFEYFSETQRNKGNFPGRFSGRQFSNSRSEMNVSTLELGDSALYLCASSFRDSNEKLFFGSGTQLSVL.

The V and J genes are TRBV2 and TRBJ1-4, with D tentatively TRBD1 (6 bases). The CDR3 sequence is 15 residues long. V was clipped by 4 bases and J by 0 bases, with 9 bases between them. The V gene's germline CDR1 is SNHLY and CDR2 FYNNEI. CDR3 nucleotide sequence: TGTGCCAGCAGTGGAAGGACAGCAACTAATGAAAAACTGTTTTTT. This translates into CASSGRTATNEKLFF.

This clone was seen once. The chain has TRBV25-1 and TRBJ1-6; D is undetermined. The CDR3 totals 14 residues. Per germline, CDR1 MGHDK and CDR2 SYGVNS. V was trimmed by 2 bases and J by 10 bases, leaving 12 bases between them. CDR3 sequence reads: CASSEMDISSPLHF. CDR3 nucleotides: TGTGCCAGCAGTGAAATGGATATCTCCTCACCCCTCCACTTT.

The chain links TRBV3-1 (or the pseudogene TRBV3-2) to TRBJ1-6; D is perhaps TRBD1 (6 bases). The CDR3 is 16 amino acids. V gave up 2 bases and J gave up 9 bases, with 17 bases separating them. Germline V gene data show CDR1 as LGHDT and CDR2 as YNNKEL (reference sequence). CDR3 nucleotide sequence: TGTGCCAGCAGCCAACCGGACAGCTTGCCGGGTTCACCCCTCCACTTT. Translating it yields CASSQPDSLPGSPLHF.

The chain is built from TRBV15 and TRBJ1-1; 7 positions match TRBD1. This CDR3 is built from 11 residues. Germline CDR1 and CDR2: LNHNV and YYDKDF (reference sequence). The V and J ends lost 6 bases and 7 bases, in that order; junction bases with no gene match: 2. CDR3 amino acids: CATRRDSEAFF. The CDR3 DNA is TGTGCCACCAGGCGGGACAGTGAAGCTTTCTTT.